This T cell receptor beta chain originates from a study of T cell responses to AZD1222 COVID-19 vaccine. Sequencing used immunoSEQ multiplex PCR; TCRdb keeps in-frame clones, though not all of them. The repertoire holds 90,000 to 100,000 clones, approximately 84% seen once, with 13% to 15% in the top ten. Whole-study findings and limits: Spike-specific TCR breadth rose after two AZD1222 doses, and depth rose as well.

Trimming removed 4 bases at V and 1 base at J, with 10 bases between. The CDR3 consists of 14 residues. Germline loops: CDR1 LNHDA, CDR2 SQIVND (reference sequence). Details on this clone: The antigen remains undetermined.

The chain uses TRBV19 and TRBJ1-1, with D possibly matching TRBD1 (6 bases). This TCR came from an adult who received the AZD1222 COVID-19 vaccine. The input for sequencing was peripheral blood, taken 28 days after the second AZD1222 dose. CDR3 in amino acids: CASSKGQTNTEAFF. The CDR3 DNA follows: TGTGCCAGTAGTAAAGGACAGACGAACACTGAAGCTTTCTTT.